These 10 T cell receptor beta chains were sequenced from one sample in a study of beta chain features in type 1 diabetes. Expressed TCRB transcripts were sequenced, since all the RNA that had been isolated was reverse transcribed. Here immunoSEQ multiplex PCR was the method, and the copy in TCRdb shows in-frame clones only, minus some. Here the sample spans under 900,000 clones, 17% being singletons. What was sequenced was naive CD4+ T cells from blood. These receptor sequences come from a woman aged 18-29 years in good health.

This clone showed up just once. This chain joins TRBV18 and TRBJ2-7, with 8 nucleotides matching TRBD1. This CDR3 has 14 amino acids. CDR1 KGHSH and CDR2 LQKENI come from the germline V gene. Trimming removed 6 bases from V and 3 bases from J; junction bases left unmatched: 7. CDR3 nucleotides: TGTGCCAGCTCTACGGACAGGGCGAACTACGAGCAGTACTTC. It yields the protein CASSTDRANYEQYF. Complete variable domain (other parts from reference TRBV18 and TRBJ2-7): NAGVMQNPRHLVRRRGQEARLRCSPMKGHSHVYWYRQLPEEGLKFMVYLQKENIIDESGMPKERFSAEFPKEGPSILRIQQVVRGDSAAYFCASSTDRANYEQYFGPGTRLTVT.

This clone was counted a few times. The CDR3 DNA sequence: TGTGCCAGCACCGCAAAACTAGCGGGACTATCCTACGAGCAGTACTTC. Translating gives CASTAKLAGLSYEQYF. The rearrangement uses TRBV28 and TRBJ2-7; 10 bases are a match to TRBD2. The CDR3 covers 16 residues. The J segment lost 1 base and the V segment lost 7 bases, leaving 10 bases of the junction unmatched. CDR1 and CDR2 from the germline V gene are MDHEN and SYDVKM.

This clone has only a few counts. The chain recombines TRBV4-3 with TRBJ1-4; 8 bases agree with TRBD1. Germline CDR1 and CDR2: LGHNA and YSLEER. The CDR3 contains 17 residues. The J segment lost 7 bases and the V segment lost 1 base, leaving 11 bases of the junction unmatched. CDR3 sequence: CASSQVPHRGLGEKLFF. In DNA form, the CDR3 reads TGCGCCAGCAGCCAAGTCCCCCACAGGGGGTTAGGTGAAAAACTGTTTTTT.

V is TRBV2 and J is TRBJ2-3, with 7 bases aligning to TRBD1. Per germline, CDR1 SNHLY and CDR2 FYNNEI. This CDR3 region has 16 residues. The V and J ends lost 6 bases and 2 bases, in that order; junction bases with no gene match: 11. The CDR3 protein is CASSGRTGGVTDTQYF. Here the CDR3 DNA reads TGTGCCAGCAGCGGAAGGACAGGAGGAGTCACAGATACGCAGTATTTT.

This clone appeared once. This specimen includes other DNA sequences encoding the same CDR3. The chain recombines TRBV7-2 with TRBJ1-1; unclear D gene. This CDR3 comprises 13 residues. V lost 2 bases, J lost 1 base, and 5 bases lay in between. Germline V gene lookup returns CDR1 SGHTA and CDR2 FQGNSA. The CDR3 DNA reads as TGTGCCAGCAGCTTAAGTTGGAACACTGAAGCTTTCTTT. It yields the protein CASSLSWNTEAFF.

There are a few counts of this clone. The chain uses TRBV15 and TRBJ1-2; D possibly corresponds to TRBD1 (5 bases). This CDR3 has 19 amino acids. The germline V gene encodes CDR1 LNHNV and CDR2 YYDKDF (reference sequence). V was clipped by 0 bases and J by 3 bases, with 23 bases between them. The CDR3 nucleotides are TGTGCCACCAGCAGAGATATTCGGGGAGGGCGCCCGGGGCACTATGGCTACACCTTC. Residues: CATSRDIRGGRPGHYGYTF.

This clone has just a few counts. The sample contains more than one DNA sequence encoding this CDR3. DNA of the CDR3: TGTGCCACCAGCGGACAGACCTACGAGCAGTACTTC. Amino acids: CATSGQTYEQYF. V is TRBV15 and J is TRBJ2-7; possible D gene TRBD1, 6 bases. The V gene's germline CDR1 is LNHNV and CDR2 YYDKDF (reference sequence). This CDR3 region has 12 residues. Trimming shortened V by 5 bases and J by 2 bases, and 7 bases separated the two germline ends.

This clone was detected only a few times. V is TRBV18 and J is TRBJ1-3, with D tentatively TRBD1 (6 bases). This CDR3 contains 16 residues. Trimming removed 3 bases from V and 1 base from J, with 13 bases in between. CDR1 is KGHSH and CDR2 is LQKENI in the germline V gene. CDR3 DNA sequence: TGTGCCAGCTCACCCAGGGGACCCGTATCTGGAAACACCATATATTTT. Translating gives CASSPRGPVSGNTIYF. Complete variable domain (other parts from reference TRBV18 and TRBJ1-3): NAGVMQNPRHLVRRRGQEARLRCSPMKGHSHVYWYRQLPEEGLKFMVYLQKENIIDESGMPKERFSAEFPKEGPSILRIQQVVRGDSAAYFCASSPRGPVSGNTIYFGEGSWLTVV.

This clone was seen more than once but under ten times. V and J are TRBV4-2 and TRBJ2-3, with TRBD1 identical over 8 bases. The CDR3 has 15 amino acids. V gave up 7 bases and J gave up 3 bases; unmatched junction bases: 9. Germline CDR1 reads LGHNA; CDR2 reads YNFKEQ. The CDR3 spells CASTETGEVTDTQYF. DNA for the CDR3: TGTGCCAGCACGGAGACAGGGGAAGTTACAGATACGCAGTATTTT.

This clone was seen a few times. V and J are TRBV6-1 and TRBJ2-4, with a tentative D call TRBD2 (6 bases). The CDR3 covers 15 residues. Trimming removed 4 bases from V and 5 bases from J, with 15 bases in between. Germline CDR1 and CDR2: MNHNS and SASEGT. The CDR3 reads CASSARGSGQNIQYF. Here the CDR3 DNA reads TGTGCCAGCAGTGCCCGGGGGAGCGGGCAAAACATTCAGTACTTC.